The sequence of this TCR beta chain was determined in a study of Tregs in tolerant kidney transplant recipients. General study findings and limits: In tolerant patients, donor-specific Tregs outgrew total Tregs, suggesting antigen-driven expansion.

Unstimulated Tregs (CD4+CD25+CD127-) and CD4+CD25- non-Tregs were sorted from PBMCs. Measured with immunoSEQ multiplex PCR; TCRdb has only the in-frame clones, and not every one. The sample has tens of thousands of clones; around nine tenths are singletons. Comments on this clone: Its target is not known.

This clonotype originated in a human donor who received a combined kidney and bone marrow transplant. Sequenced here: CD4+ T cells from blood, sampled before the transplant.

The CDR3 loop reads CASSTQGDYGYTF. The DNA of the CDR3 is TGTGCCAGCAGTACCCAGGGGGACTATGGCTACACCTTC. The chain joins TRBV25-1 to TRBJ1-2; 7 bases map to TRBD1. The J segment lost 3 bases and the V segment lost 5 bases, leaving 3 bases of the junction unmatched. CDR1 and CDR2 (germline): MGHDK, SYGVNS. This CDR3 comprises 13 residues.